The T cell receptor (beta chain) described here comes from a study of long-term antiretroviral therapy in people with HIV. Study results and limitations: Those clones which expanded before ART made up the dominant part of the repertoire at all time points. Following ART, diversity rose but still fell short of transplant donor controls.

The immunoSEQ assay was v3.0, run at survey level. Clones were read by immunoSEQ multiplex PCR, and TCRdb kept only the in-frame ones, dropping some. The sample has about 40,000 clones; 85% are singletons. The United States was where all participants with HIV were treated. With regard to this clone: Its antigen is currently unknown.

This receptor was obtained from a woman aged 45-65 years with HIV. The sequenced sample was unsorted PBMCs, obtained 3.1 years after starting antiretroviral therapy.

CDR3 loop: CASSAGRLMNTEAFF. DNA for the CDR3: TGTGCCAGCAGTGCGGGACGGCTCATGAACACTGAAGCTTTCTTT. The rearrangement links TRBV6-1 to TRBJ1-1; tentatively, D is TRBD1 (5 bases). CDR3 length: 15 amino acids. The V end was cut by 4 bases, the J end by 0 bases, with 12 bases between. Germline V gene sequence: CDR1 MNHNS, CDR2 SASEGT.